This TCR beta chain was profiled in a study of blood T cells in healthy people across ages. Germline CDR1 reads SGHAT; CDR2 reads FQNNGV. This CDR3 has 15 amino acids. The V and J ends lost 5 bases and 5 bases respectively, with 15 bases between them. The second PCR ran roughly 6 to 11 cycles with a sample-barcoded 5' primer and J-beta primers. Each CDR3 protein gets one entry after TCRdb re-called the 5' RACE reads with MiXCR. The sample includes approximately 1.5 million distinct CDR3 sequences, about 35% seen only once; the top ten take approximately 10%. Only a few counts were recorded for this clonotype.

V is TRBV11-2 and J is TRBJ2-2, with D possibly TRBD2 on 7 matching bases. The clonotype comes from a woman aged 30 to 39 in good health. Sequenced material: blood. CDR3 amino acids: CASSRGGGGTGELFF. The CDR3 bases are TGTGCCAGCAGCCGCGGGGGCGGAGGGACCGGGGAGCTGTTTTTT.